This T cell receptor beta chain is from a study of shared clonotypes between healthy human individuals. This clone was seen only once. Sequencing was performed with immunoSEQ multiplex PCR; in TCRdb, only in-frame clones are kept and a portion is missing. This table has roughly 700,000 clones, around two thirds appearing once. Germline loops: CDR1 SGHRS, CDR2 YFSETQ. The CDR3 extends over 15 amino acids. V shed 4 bases and J 5 bases; nucleotides not matched to a gene: 3. The chain uses TRBV5-1 and TRBJ2-7; TRBD2 matches at 16 bases. The TCR sequence derives from a woman aged 30 to 39 in good health. Sample: memory CD4+ T cells sorted from blood. This sample's subset: CD45RA-negative fraction. CDR3 residues: CASSGTSGRADEQYF. DNA for the CDR3: TGCGCCAGCAGCGGGACTAGCGGGAGGGCCGACGAGCAGTACTTC.